A selection of T cell receptor beta chains follows, all from one sample in a study of T-cell reconstitution after alpha-beta-depleted transplantation in children. TCRdb passed the PCR reads through MiXCR, listing each CDR3 protein once. The sample holds a few hundred thousand distinct CDR3 sequences, around 9.5% seen once. This specimen was PBMCs from the stem cell graft donor, taken from the stem cell graft. The source of these receptors is a human donor who donated a stem cell graft to a child with acute lymphoblastic leukemia. CDR3s include the opening cysteine and the closing phenylalanine or tryptophan.

TRBV5-5	TRBJ2-5	CASSLDSTGGGETQYF
TRBV19	TRBJ1-1	CASTPPRFGGLGTEAFF
TRBV27	TRBJ1-4	CASSTMQGVKEKLFF
TRBV4-3	TRBJ2-1	CASSQGVGTSHGDEQFF
TRBV7-2	TRBJ2-3	CASSPTAGGYTDTQYF
TRBV11-2	TRBJ2-7	CASSFLIRDTYYEQYF
TRBV7-2	TRBJ2-3	CASSLLDGRSTDTQYF
TRBV12-3/TRBV12-4	TRBJ2-1	CASSFSVGRSKGQFF
TRBV12-3/TRBV12-4	TRBJ2-1	CASSLQGAKFF
TRBV10-2	TRBJ2-2	CASSRDRVTGELFF
TRBV11-2	TRBJ2-1	CASSFRGQGKSAYNEQFF
TRBV5-1	TRBJ2-1	CASSWALRGNEQFF
TRBV6-5	TRBJ1-1	CASSLLGQMNTEAFF
TRBV5-1	TRBJ2-7	CASSIGQGVSYEQYF
TRBV29-1	TRBJ2-3	CSVAFGGSGGRTDTQYF